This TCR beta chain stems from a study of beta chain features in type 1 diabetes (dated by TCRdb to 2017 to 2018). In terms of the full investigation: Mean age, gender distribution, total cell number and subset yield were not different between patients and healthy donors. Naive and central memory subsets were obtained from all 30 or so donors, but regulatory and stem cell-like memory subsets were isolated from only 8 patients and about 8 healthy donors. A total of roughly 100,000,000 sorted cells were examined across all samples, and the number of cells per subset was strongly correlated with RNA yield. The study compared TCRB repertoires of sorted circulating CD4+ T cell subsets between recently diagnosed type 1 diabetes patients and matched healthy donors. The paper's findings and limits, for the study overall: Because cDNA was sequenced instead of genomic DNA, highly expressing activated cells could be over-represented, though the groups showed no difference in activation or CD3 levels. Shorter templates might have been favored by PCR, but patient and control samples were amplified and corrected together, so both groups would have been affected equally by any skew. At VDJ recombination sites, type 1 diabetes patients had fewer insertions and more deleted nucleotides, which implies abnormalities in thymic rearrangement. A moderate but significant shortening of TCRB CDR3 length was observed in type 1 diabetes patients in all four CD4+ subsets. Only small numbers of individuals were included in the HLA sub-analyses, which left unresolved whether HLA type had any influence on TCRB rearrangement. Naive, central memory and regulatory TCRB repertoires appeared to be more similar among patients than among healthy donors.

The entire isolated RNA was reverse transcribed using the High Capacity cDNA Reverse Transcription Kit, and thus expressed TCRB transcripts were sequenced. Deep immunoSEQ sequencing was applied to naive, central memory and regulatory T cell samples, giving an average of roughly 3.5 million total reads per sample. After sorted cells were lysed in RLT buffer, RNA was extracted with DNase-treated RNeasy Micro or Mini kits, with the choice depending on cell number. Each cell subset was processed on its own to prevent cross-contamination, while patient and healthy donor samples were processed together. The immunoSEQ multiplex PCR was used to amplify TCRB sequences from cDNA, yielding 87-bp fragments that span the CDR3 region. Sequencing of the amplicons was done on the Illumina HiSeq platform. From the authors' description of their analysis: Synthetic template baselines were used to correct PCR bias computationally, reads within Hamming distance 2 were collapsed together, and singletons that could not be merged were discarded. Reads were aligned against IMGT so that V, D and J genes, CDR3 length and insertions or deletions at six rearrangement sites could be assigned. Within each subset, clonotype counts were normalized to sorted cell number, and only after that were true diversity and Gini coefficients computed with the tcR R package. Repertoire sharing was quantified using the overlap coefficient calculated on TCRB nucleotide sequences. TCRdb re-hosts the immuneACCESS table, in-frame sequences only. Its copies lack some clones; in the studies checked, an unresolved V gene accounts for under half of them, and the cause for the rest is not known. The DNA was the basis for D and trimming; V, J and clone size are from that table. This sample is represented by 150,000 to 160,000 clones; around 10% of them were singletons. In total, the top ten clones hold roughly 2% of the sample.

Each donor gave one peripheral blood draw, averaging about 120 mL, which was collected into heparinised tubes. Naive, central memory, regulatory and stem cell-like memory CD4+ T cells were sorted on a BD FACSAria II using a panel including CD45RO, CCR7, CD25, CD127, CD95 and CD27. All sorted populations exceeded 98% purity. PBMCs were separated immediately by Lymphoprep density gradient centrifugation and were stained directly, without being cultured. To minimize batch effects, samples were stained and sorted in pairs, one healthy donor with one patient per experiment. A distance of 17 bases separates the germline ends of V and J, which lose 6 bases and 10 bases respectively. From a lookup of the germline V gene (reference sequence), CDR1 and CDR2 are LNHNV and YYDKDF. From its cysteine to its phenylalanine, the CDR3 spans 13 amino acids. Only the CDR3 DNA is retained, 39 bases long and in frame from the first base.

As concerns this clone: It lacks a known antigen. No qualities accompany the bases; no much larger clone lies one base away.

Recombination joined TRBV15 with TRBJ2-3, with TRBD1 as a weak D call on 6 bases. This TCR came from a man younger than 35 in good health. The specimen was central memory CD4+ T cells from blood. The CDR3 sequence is CATSYRTAVPQYF. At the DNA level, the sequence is TGTGCCACCAGTTATCGGACAGCAGTGCCGCAGTATTTT.